One and the same sample provided the 28 T cell receptor beta chains below, sequenced in a study of blood T cell repertoires in COVID-19. Assay used: immunoSEQ multiplex PCR; TCRdb lists only in-frame clones, some missing. The data contain under 55,000 clones, around 86% of them singletons. The sample consisted of peripheral blood. The receptor set was obtained from a man aged 40-50 years with active COVID-19.

The rearrangement uses TRBV30 and TRBJ2-1; maybe TRBD2 (7 bases). The CDR3 is 13 residues long. Germline values: CDR1 GTSNPN, CDR2 SVGIG (reference sequence). V shed 2 bases and J shed 10 bases, with 15 bases lying between them. CDR3 sequence reads: CAWSRGSGAEQFF. CDR3 sequence (DNA): TGTGCCTGGAGTAGGGGGAGCGGGGCCGAGCAGTTCTTC.

Here the CDR3 DNA reads TGTGCCTCACACAGGGGGCATAAAAAACTGTTTTTT. The encoded protein is CASHRGHKKLFF. V and J are TRBV30 and TRBJ1-4, with 9 positions matching TRBD1. V trimming: 7 bases; J trimming: 9 bases; junction bases outside the gene matches: 6. The CDR3 runs to 12 residues. Germline CDR1 reads GTSNPN; CDR2 reads SVGIG (reference sequence). The whole variable domain, remainder taken from reference TRBV30 and TRBJ1-4, is SQTIHQWPATLVQPVGSPLSLECTVEGTSNPNLYWYRQAAGRGLQLLFYSVGIGQISSEVPQNLSASRPQDRQFILSSKKLLLSDSGFYLCASHRGHKKLFFGSGTQLSVL.

The chain links TRBV28 to TRBJ1-5; a weak D match, TRBD1 (6 bases). The V end was cut by 6 bases, the J end by 3 bases, with 15 bases between. The CDR3 contains 15 residues. Germline loops: CDR1 MDHEN, CDR2 SYDVKM. The CDR3 region is CASRGGQGDNQPQHF. The DNA for the CDR3 is TGTGCCAGCAGGGGGGGGCAGGGAGACAATCAGCCCCAGCATTTT.

V and J are TRBV23-1 and TRBJ2-1; 7 nucleotides align to TRBD1. TRBV23-1 is sorted into the ORF group, with uncertain function. The CDR3 has 14 residues. V lost 11 bases, J lost 3 bases, and 10 bases stayed unmatched. The CDR3 here is CAGAEDRVYNEQFF. The CDR3 DNA is TGCGCCGGGGCAGAAGACAGGGTCTACAATGAGCAGTTCTTC.

The chain recombines TRBV28 with TRBJ2-3; no clear D. The CDR3 totals 14 residues. Trimming cost V 5 bases and J 0 bases, with 9 bases left between them. In germline, CDR1 is MDHEN, CDR2 SYDVKM. The CDR3 is CASSRHESTDTQYF. CDR3 DNA: TGTGCCAGCAGTCGCCATGAGAGCACAGATACGCAGTATTTT.

The rearrangement joins TRBV19 to TRBJ2-7; 9 nucleotides agree with TRBD1. CDR1 and CDR2 (germline): LNHDA, SQIVND (reference sequence). J gave up 5 bases and V 8 bases, and 7 bases lay outside the gene matches. The CDR3 is made up of 13 amino acids. This CDR3 reads CASQVQGAHEQYF. In DNA form, the CDR3 reads TGTGCCAGTCAAGTACAGGGGGCTCACGAGCAGTACTTC.

The chain is built from TRBV24-1 and TRBJ2-3; 7 bases align to TRBD1. This CDR3 is built from 13 residues. The germline CDR1 and CDR2 sequences are KGHDR and SFDVKD. The trim removed 5 bases at V and 6 bases at J, leaving 4 bases unmatched. The chain's CDR3 is CATSATGYDTQYF. Here the CDR3 DNA reads TGTGCCACCAGTGCGACAGGGTATGATACGCAGTATTTT.

V usage is TRBV24-1 and J usage is TRBJ2-2; possible D gene TRBD2, 5 bases. Germline lookup yields CDR1 KGHDR and CDR2 SFDVKD. CDR3 length equals 18 residues. Trimming removed 9 bases at V and 4 bases at J, with 26 bases between. The CDR3 spells CATSGKSGFYPSTGELFF. The CDR3 DNA reads as TGTGCCACCTCCGGGAAGTCCGGGTTTTACCCCTCCACCGGGGAGCTGTTTTTT.

The chain couples TRBV7-9 to TRBJ1-4, with D tentatively TRBD1 (5 bases). V was clipped by 1 base and J by 0 bases, with 9 bases between them. CDR3 size: 16 residues. Germline CDR1 reads SEHNR; CDR2 reads FQNEAQ (reference sequence). The CDR3 nucleotides are TGTGCCAGCAGCTTAGGACGGACAACAACTAATGAAAAACTGTTTTTT. Its translation is CASSLGRTTTNEKLFF. Full variable domain (remainder filled in from reference TRBV7-9 and TRBJ1-4): DTGVSQNPRHKITKRGQNVTFRCDPISEHNRLYWYRQTLGQGPEFLTYFQNEAQLEKSRLLSDRFSAERPKGSFSTLEIQRTEQGDSAMYLCASSLGRTTTNEKLFFGSGTQLSVL.

This clone occurred once. The rearrangement uses TRBV30 and TRBJ2-7; 11 bases are shared with TRBD1. The trim removed 2 bases at V and 3 bases at J, leaving 3 bases unmatched. Germline assignment: CDR1 GTSNPN and CDR2 SVGIG (reference sequence). The CDR3 spans 14 residues. The CDR3 nucleotides read TGTGCCTGGAGTCACGGGACAGGGGGCTACGAGCAGTACTTC. This gives the protein CAWSHGTGGYEQYF.

V usage is TRBV4-1 and J usage is TRBJ1-4, with 7 bases that match TRBD1. Germline loops: CDR1 MGHRA, CDR2 YSYEKL. With V trimmed by 4 bases and J by 2 bases, 13 bases remained unmatched. This CDR3 is 18 amino acids long. The CDR3 DNA reads as TGCGCCAGCAGCCGAAACCGGGACAGAAGTAGGACTAATGAAAAACTGTTTTTT. Encoded protein: CASSRNRDRSRTNEKLFF.

The V and J genes are TRBV18 and TRBJ1-2; a possible D gene is TRBD1 (6 bases). The CDR3 extends over 17 amino acids. The germline gives CDR1 KGHSH, CDR2 LQKENI. Trimming cost V 1 base and J 4 bases, with 19 bases left between them. CDR3 in DNA: TGTGCCAGCTCACCACTCCCTTCGGGGGGCGGGAGCTATGGCTACACCTTC. This sequence encodes CASSPLPSGGGSYGYTF.

The chain uses TRBV6-5 and TRBJ2-7; a possible D gene is TRBD2 (6 bases). The CDR3 spans 14 residues. V shed 5 bases and J shed 6 bases, with 17 bases lying between them. Germline-derived CDR1 and CDR2 are MNHEY and SVGAGI. CDR3 sequence reads: CASSLGTPGPEQYF. For the CDR3, the DNA is TGTGCCAGCAGTCTAGGGACTCCCGGCCCCGAGCAGTACTTC.

The chain links TRBV4-1 to TRBJ2-7, with D possibly being TRBD1 (5 bases). Per germline, CDR1 MGHRA and CDR2 YSYEKL. V lost 1 base and J 6 bases, leaving 13 bases between the germline ends. The CDR3 extends over 14 amino acids. The CDR3 loop reads CASSQVGQGREQYF. Written as DNA, the CDR3 is TGCGCCAGCAGCCAAGTGGGGCAGGGCCGCGAGCAGTACTTC.

The chain combines TRBV4-2 with TRBJ2-6; D is uncertain. The germline V and J ends were trimmed by 0 bases and 0 bases, with 6 bases remaining between them. The CDR3 length is 16 residues. Germline V gives CDR1 LGHNA, CDR2 YNFKEQ. CDR3 DNA: TGTGCCAGCAGCCAAGAGTCGTACTCTGGGGCCAACGTCCTGACTTTC. Translation gives CASSQESYSGANVLTF.

This clone was seen only once. The chain is built from TRBV27 and TRBJ2-3; 13 bases fit TRBD2. J gave up 4 bases and V 3 bases, and 7 bases lay outside the gene matches. CDR3 length: 17 residues. Per the germline V gene, CDR1 is MNHEY and CDR2 is SMNVEV (reference sequence). Here the CDR3 reads CASSFLGLAGTSDTQYF. The CDR3 DNA sequence: TGTGCCAGCAGTTTTTTGGGACTAGCGGGAACGTCAGATACGCAGTATTTT.

V is TRBV19 and J is TRBJ1-1, with D perhaps matching TRBD1 (5 bases). Germline CDR1 LNHDA, CDR2 SQIVND (reference sequence). The germline V and J ends were trimmed by 7 bases and 11 bases, with 17 bases remaining between them. The CDR3 runs to 12 residues. Written as DNA, the CDR3 is TGTGCCAGTACGTTTGCAGGACAAGAGGCTTTCTTT. Translated: CASTFAGQEAFF.

The chain has TRBV2 and TRBJ1-2; 10 bases line up with TRBD1. Unmatched junction bases numbered 8, after V lost 5 bases and J lost 8 bases. This CDR3 is 14 amino acids long. The germline V gene encodes CDR1 SNHLY and CDR2 FYNNEI. The CDR3 protein is CASSPTGGGMGYTF. CDR3 in DNA: TGTGCCAGCAGTCCGACAGGGGGCGGTATGGGCTACACCTTC. The full variable domain, with the rest looked up from reference TRBV2 and TRBJ1-2, is EPEVTQTPSHQVTQMGQEVILRCVPISNHLYFYWYRQILGQKVEFLVSFYNNEISEKSEIFDDQFSVERPDGSNFTLKIRSTKLEDSAMYFCASSPTGGGMGYTFGSGTRLTVV.

V gene TRBV11-3 combines with J gene TRBJ2-7; 7 nucleotides agree with TRBD2. CDR3 length: 15 amino acids. CDR1 and CDR2 from the germline V gene are SGHNT and YENEEA. Trimming took 2 bases from V and 3 from J; bases not matched to a gene: 7. For the CDR3, the DNA is TGTGCCAGCAGCTTAAGCTGGGGGGGGAACTACGAGCAGTACTTC. Translating gives CASSLSWGGNYEQYF.

V gene TRBV2 combines with J gene TRBJ2-7; possible D gene TRBD1, 6 bases. Looked up from germline, CDR1 is SNHLY and CDR2 is FYNNEI. The CDR3 length is 15 residues. V lost 2 bases and J 2 bases, leaving 13 bases between the germline ends. CDR3 sequence: CASSERTVAAYEQYF. For the CDR3, the DNA is TGTGCCAGCAGTGAACGGACAGTCGCTGCCTACGAGCAGTACTTC.

V and J are TRBV11-2 and TRBJ2-7; D gene uncertain. V shed 1 base and J shed 5 bases, with 6 bases lying between them. Germline V gene lookup returns CDR1 SGHAT and CDR2 FQNNGV. CDR3 size: 12 residues. CDR3 protein: CASSLAPNEQYF. CDR3 nucleotides: TGTGCCAGCAGCTTAGCCCCCAACGAGCAGTACTTC.

This CDR3 reads CAWSVEALGYGYTF. In nucleotides, the CDR3 is TGTGCCTGGAGTGTCGAGGCCCTAGGCTATGGCTACACCTTC. The chain links TRBV30 to TRBJ1-2; the D is unclear. The CDR3 covers 14 residues. Trimming removed 0 bases from V and 4 bases from J, with 12 bases in between. The germline V gene encodes CDR1 GTSNPN and CDR2 SVGIG (reference sequence).

V is TRBV5-5 and J is TRBJ2-7; possible D gene TRBD1, 6 bases. With 6 bases removed from V and 6 bases from J, the gap between germline ends came to 19 bases. CDR1 SGHKS and CDR2 YYEKEE come from the germline V gene (reference sequence). The CDR3 has 14 residues. This CDR3 is CASNPLRGPGEQYF. The CDR3, as DNA: TGTGCCAGCAACCCGCTCAGGGGACCGGGCGAGCAGTACTTC.

The chain uses TRBV7-3 and TRBJ2-2, with 9 bases fitting TRBD1. J gave up 3 bases and V 4 bases, and 12 bases lay outside the gene matches. CDR1 and CDR2 from the germline V gene are SGHTA and FQGTGA. CDR3 length: 18 amino acids. The CDR3 bases are TGTGCCAGCAGCTCTATTCCCCCGGGACAGGGTTACACCGGGGAGCTGTTTTTT. Residues: CASSSIPPGQGYTGELFF.

The gene calls are TRBV19 and TRBJ2-5; 7 bases fit TRBD1. Germline-derived CDR1 and CDR2 are LNHDA and SQIVND (reference sequence). Trimming removed 10 bases from V and 5 bases from J; junction bases left unmatched: 10. The CDR3 totals 13 residues. Here the CDR3 DNA reads TGTGCCACCTCCGACAGGGTGCGTGAGACCCAGTACTTC. This sequence encodes CATSDRVRETQYF.

The chain recombines TRBV7-2 with TRBJ2-5; a possible D gene is TRBD2 (5 bases). With 1 base removed from V and 4 bases from J, the gap between germline ends came to 13 bases. CDR1 SGHTA and CDR2 FQGNSA come from the germline V gene. The CDR3 is made up of 15 amino acids. The CDR3 sequence is CASSLGAGYGETQYF. CDR3 bases: TGTGCCAGCAGCTTAGGGGCGGGCTACGGAGAGACCCAGTACTTC.

The chain combines TRBV7-2 with TRBJ2-7; unclear D gene. The germline CDR1 and CDR2 sequences are SGHTA and FQGNSA. V gave up 1 base and J gave up 2 bases, with 9 bases separating them. The CDR3 is 14 residues long. The CDR3 loop is CASSLGAGPYEQYF. The CDR3 nucleotides are TGTGCCAGCAGCTTAGGGGCAGGCCCCTACGAGCAGTACTTC.

This chain uses TRBV19 with TRBJ2-3; 7 bases are a match to TRBD2. V dropped 3 bases and J dropped 1; count of bases not matched to a gene: 10. Germline V gives CDR1 LNHDA, CDR2 SQIVND (reference sequence). The CDR3 loop spans 17 amino acids. CDR3 sequence (DNA): TGTGCCAGTAGTATTGGCCCTGGGCTAGCGGGCACAGATACGCAGTATTTT. It specifies CASSIGPGLAGTDTQYF. The full variable domain, with the rest looked up from reference TRBV19 and TRBJ2-3, is DGGITQSPKYLFRKEGQNVTLSCEQNLNHDAMYWYRQDPGQGLRLIYYSQIVNDFQKGDIAEGYSVSREKKESFPLTVTSAQKNPTAFYLCASSIGPGLAGTDTQYFGPGTRLTVL.